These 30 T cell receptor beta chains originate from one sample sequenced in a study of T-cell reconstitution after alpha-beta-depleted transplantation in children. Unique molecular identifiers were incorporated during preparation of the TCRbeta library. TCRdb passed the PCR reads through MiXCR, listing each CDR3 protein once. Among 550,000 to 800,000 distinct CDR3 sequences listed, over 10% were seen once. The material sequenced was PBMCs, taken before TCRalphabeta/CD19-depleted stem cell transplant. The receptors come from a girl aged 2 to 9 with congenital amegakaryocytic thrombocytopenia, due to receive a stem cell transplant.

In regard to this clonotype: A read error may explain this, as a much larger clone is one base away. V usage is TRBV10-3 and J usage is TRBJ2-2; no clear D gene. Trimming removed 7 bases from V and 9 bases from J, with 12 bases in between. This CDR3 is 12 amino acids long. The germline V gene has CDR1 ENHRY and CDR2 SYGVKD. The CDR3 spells CAITHSPWELFF. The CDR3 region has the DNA TGTGCCATCACCCATTCCCCCTGGGAGCTGTTTTTT.

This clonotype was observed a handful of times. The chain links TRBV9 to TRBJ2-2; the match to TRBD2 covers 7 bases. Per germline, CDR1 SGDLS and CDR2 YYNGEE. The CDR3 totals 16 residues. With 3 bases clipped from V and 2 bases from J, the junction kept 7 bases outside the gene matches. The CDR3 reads CASSATGTINTGELFF. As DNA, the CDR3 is TGTGCCAGCAGCGCCACCGGGACTATTAACACCGGGGAGCTGTTTTTT. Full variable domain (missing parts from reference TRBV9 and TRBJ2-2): DSGVTQTPKHLITATGQRVTLRCSPRSGDLSVYWYQQSLDQGLQFLIQYYNGEERAKGNILERFSAQQFPDLHSELNLSSLELGDSALYFCASSATGTINTGELFFGEGSRLTVL.

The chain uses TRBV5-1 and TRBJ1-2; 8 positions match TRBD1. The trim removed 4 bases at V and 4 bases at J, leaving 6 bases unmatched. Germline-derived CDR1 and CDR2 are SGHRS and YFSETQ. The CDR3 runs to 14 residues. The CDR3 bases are TGCGCCAGCAGCATTGACAGGGGCGGCTATGGCTACACCTTC. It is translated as CASSIDRGGYGYTF. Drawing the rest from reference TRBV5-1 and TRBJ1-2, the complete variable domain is KAGVTQTPRYLIKTRGQQVTLSCSPISGHRSVSWYQQTPGQGLQFLFEYFSETQRNKGNFPGRFSGRQFSNSRSEMNVSTLELGDSALYLCASSIDRGGYGYTFGSGTRLTVV.

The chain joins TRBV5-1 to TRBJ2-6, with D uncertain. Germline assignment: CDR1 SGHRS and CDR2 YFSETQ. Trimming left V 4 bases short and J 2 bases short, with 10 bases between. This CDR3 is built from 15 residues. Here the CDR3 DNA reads TGCGCCAGCAGCCTCACATTACCTGGGGCCAACGTCCTGACTTTC. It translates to CASSLTLPGANVLTF.

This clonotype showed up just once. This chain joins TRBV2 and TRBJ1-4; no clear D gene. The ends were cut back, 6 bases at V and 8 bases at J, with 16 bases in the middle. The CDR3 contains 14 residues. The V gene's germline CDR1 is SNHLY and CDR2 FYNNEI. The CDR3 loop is CASSLPGRLEKLFF. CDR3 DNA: TGTGCCAGCAGCTTACCGGGAAGACTCGAAAAACTGTTTTTT.

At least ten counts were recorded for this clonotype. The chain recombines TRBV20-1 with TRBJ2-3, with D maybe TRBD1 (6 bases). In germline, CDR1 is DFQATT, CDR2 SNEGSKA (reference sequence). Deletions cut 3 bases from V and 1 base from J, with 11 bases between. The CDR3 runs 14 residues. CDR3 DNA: TGCAGTGCTAGCCAGAACAGGGGCACAGATACGCAGTATTTT. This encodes CSASQNRGTDTQYF.

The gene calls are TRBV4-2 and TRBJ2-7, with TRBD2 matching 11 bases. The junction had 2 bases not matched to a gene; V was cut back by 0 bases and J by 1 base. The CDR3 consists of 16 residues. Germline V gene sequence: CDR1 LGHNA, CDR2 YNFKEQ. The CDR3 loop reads CASSQEGLADSYEQYF. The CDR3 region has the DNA TGTGCCAGCAGCCAAGAGGGACTAGCGGATTCCTACGAGCAGTACTTC.

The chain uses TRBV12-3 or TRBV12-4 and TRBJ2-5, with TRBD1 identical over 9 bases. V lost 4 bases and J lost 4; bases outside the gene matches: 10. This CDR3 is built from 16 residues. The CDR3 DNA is TGTGCCAGCAGTTCGGGACAGGGAGGATTGTTAGAGACCCAGTACTTC. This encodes CASSSGQGGLLETQYF.

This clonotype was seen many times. For the CDR3, the DNA is TGTGCCAGCAGCTTCAGTCAGGGGAACGAGCAGTACTTC. This sequence encodes CASSFSQGNEQYF. The chain has TRBV7-9 and TRBJ2-7; maybe TRBD1 (6 bases). The V end lost 3 bases, the J end lost 5 bases, and 11 bases lay between the germline ends. The CDR3 is 13 residues long. Germline V CDR1 and CDR2: SEHNR, FQNEAQ (reference sequence).

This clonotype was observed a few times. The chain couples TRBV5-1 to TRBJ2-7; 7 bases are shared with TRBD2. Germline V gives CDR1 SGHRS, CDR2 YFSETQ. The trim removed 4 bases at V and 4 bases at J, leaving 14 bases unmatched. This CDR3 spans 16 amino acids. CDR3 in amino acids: CASSPVVWAGEYEQYF. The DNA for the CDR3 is TGCGCCAGCAGCCCGGTGGTCTGGGCGGGGGAATACGAGCAGTACTTC.

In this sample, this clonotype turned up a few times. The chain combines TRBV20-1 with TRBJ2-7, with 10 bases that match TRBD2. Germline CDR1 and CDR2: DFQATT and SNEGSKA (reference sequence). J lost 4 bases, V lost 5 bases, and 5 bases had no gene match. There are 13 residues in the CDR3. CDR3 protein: CSAGGTSAYEQYF. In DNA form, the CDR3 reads TGCAGTGCTGGCGGGACTAGCGCATACGAGCAGTACTTC.

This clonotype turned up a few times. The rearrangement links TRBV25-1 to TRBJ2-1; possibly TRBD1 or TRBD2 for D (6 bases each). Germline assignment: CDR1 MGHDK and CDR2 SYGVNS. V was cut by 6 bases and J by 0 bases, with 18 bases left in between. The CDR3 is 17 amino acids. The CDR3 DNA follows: TGTGCCAGCAGCCCACAGGGTCGCGGGGACTCCTACAATGAGCAGTTCTTC. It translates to CASSPQGRGDSYNEQFF.

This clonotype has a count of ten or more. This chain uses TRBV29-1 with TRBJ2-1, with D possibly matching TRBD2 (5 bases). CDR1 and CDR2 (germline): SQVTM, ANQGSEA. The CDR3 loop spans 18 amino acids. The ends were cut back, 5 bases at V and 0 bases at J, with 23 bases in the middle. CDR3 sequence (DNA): TGCAGCGTTACCCTTCCCGTGGGAGCTCCTGGCTCCTACAATGAGCAGTTCTTC. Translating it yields CSVTLPVGAPGSYNEQFF.

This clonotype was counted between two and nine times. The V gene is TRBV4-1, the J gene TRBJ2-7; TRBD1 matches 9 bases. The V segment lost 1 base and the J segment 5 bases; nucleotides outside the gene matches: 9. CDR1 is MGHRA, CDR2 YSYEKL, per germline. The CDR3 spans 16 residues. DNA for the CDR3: TGCGCCAGCAGCCAAGTCGGGACAGGGAGATTCGACGAGCAGTACTTC. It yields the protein CASSQVGTGRFDEQYF.

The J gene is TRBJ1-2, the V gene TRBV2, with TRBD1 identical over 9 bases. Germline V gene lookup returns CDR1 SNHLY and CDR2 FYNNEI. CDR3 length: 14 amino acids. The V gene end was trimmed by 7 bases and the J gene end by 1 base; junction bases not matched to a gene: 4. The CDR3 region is CASIRDRVNYGYTF. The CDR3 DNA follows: TGTGCCAGCATTAGGGACAGGGTTAACTATGGCTACACCTTC.

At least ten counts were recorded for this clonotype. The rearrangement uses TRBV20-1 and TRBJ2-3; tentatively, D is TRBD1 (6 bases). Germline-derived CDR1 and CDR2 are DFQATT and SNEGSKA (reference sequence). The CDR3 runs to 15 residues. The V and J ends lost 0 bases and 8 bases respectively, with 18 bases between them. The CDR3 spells CSARDRTLQGATQYF. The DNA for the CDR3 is TGCAGTGCTAGAGATCGGACCTTACAGGGAGCTACGCAGTATTTT.

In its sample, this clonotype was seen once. Here the CDR3 reads CAAATGNEYEQYF. The DNA of the CDR3 is TGTGCCGCCGCGACAGGGAATGAGTACGAGCAGTACTTC. The gene calls are TRBV7-9 and TRBJ2-7, with 7 bases aligning to TRBD1. CDR3 size: 13 residues. Looked up from germline, CDR1 is SEHNR and CDR2 is FQNEAQ (reference sequence). The junction had 11 bases not matched to a gene; V was cut back by 11 bases and J by 4 bases.

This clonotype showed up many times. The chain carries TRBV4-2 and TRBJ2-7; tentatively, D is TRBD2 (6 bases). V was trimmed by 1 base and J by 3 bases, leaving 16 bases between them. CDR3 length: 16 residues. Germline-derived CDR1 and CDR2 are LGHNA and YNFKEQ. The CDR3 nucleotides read TGTGCCAGCAGCCAAGCGATGAGGTCTAGCGACTACGAGCAGTACTTC. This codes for CASSQAMRSSDYEQYF.

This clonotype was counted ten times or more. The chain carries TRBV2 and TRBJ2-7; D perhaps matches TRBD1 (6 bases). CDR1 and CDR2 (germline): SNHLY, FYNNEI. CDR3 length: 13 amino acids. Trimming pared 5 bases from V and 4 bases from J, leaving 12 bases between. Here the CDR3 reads CASSPQGYYEQYF. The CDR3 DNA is TGTGCCAGCAGTCCACAGGGTTATTACGAGCAGTACTTC.

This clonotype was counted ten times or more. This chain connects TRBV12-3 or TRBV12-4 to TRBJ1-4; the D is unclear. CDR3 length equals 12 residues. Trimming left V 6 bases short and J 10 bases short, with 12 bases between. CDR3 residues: CASRTDGVKLFF. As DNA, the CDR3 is TGTGCCAGCAGAACGGACGGGGTAAAACTGTTTTTT.

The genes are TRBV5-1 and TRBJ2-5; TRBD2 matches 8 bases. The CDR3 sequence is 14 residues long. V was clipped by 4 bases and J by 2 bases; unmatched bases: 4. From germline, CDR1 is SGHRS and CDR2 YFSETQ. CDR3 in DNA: TGCGCCAGCAGCCAAGCTAGCGGGCAAGAGACCCAGTACTTC. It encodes CASSQASGQETQYF.

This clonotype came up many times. The CDR3 bases are TGTGCCAGCACTGAGGCCAACTATGGCTACACCTTC. Translating gives CASTEANYGYTF. This sequence joins TRBV2 and TRBJ1-2; no clear D. The CDR3 runs 12 residues. Germline loops: CDR1 SNHLY, CDR2 FYNNEI. Trimming cost V 7 bases and J 2 bases, with 8 bases left between them. The complete variable domain, with remaining parts taken from reference TRBV2 and TRBJ1-2, reads EPEVTQTPSHQVTQMGQEVILRCVPISNHLYFYWYRQILGQKVEFLVSFYNNEISEKSEIFDDQFSVERPDGSNFTLKIRSTKLEDSAMYFCASTEANYGYTFGSGTRLTVV.

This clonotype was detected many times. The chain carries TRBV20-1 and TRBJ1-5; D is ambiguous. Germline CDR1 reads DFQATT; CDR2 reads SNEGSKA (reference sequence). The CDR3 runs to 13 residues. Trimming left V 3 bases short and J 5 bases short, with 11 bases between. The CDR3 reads CSASWGGDQPQHF. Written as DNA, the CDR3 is TGCAGTGCTAGCTGGGGAGGCGATCAGCCCCAGCATTTT.

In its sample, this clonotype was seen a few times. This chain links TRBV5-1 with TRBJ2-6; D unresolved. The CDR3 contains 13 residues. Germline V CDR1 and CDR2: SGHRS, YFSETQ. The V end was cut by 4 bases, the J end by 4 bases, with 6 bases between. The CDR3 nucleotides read TGCGCCAGCAGCATGGACGGGGCCAACGTCCTGACTTTC. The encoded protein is CASSMDGANVLTF.

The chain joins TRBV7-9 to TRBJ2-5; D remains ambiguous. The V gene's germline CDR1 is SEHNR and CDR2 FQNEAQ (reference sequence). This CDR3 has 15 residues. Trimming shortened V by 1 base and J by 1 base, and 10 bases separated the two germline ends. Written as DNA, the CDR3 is TGTGCCAGCAGCTTAGGTTGGGTTTCCCAAGAGACCCAGTACTTC. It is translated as CASSLGWVSQETQYF. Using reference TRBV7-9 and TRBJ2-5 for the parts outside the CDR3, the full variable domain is DTGVSQNPRHKITKRGQNVTFRCDPISEHNRLYWYRQTLGQGPEFLTYFQNEAQLEKSRLLSDRFSAERPKGSFSTLEIQRTEQGDSAMYLCASSLGWVSQETQYFGPGTRLLVL.

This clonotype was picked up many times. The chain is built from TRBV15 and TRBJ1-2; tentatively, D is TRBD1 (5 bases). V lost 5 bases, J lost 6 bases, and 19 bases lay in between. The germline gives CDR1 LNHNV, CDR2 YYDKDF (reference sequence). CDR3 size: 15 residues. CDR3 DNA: TGTGCCACCAGCGTCAAAAGGAGGGGTAAAGATGGCTACACCTTC. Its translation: CATSVKRRGKDGYTF.

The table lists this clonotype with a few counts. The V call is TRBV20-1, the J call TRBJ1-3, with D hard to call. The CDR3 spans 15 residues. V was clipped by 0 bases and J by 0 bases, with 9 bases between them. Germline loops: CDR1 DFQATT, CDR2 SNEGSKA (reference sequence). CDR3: CSARDRGSSGNTIYF. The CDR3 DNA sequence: TGCAGTGCTAGAGATCGCGGCAGCTCTGGAAACACCATATATTTT.

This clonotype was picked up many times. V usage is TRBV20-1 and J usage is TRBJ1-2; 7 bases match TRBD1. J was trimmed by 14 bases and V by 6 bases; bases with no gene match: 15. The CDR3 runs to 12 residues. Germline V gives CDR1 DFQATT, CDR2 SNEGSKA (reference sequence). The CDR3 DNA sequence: TGCAGTGCCGCAGTGCAGGGGGGTACTCTGACCTTC. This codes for CSAAVQGGTLTF.

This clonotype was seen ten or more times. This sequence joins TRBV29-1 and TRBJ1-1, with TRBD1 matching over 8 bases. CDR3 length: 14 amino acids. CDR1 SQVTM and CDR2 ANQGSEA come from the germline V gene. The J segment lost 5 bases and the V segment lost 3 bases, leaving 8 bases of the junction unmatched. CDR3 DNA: TGCAGCGTTGACTTCCACAGGGGGACGACTGAAGCTTTCTTT. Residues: CSVDFHRGTTEAFF.

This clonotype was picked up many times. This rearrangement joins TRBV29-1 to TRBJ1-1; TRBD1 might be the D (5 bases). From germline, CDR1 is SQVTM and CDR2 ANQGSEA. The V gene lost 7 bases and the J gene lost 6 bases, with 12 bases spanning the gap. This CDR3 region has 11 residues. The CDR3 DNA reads TGCAGCGCCCTTCGGGGGGCTGAAGCTTTCTTT. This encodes CSALRGAEAFF.